This TCR beta chain was captured by sequencing in a study of vaccination and CD4 T cells after COVID-19. With the Oncomine TCR Beta short-read assay, DNA from cultured CD4+ T cells was sequenced. One entry per CDR3 protein, called by TCRdb with MiXCR from the PCR reads. The data show about 9,100 distinct CDR3 sequences, roughly 73% seen once. Notes on this clonotype: Its antigen is not identified.

Documented treatment: roughly 10-day PBMC culture with coronavirus spike peptide pools or control peptides (ViraFEST assay). Peptide pool stimulation in ViraFEST expanded antigen-specific T cells, whose TCRs were then sequenced. The TCR was taken from a human donor who had recovered from COVID-19. The sample was CD4+ T cells from blood, cultured in vitro.

The CDR3 loop is CASSPGLAGFQETQYF. CDR3 in DNA: TGTGCCAGCAGTCCCGGACTAGCGGGGTTCCAAGAGACCCAGTACTTC. V is TRBV6-1 and J is TRBJ2-5; 12 bases are shared with TRBD2. Germline values: CDR1 MNHNS, CDR2 SASEGT. There are 16 residues in the CDR3. V lost 5 bases to trimming and J lost 1 base; unmatched junction nucleotides: 5.